This TCR beta chain was found in a study of blood T cell repertoires in COVID-19. Looking at the study overall: Nucleic acid was either cDNA or gDNA, and it came from T cells, B-cell-depleted T cells, or PBMCs.

The repertoire was sequenced with immunoSEQ multiplex PCR; TCRdb's copy has only in-frame clones and lacks some. The table includes around 160,000 clones, 81% detected once. Sample: peripheral blood. This TCR came from a human donor in a cohort sampled during active COVID-19.

The CDR3 spells CAISEGTSGNYEQYF. The CDR3 nucleotides are TGTGCCATCAGTGAGGGGACTAGCGGGAACTACGAGCAGTACTTC. V is TRBV10-3 and J is TRBJ2-7, with 13 bases identical to TRBD2. This CDR3 has 15 residues. V shed 2 bases and J 3 bases; nucleotides not matched to a gene: 1. Germline V lookup: CDR1 ENHRY, CDR2 SYGVKD.